This TCR beta chain was sequenced during a study of blood T cell repertoires in COVID-19. Study-wide background: The United States, Italy and Spain provided the acute and convalescent COVID-19 samples. In each case, the material was cDNA or gDNA derived from T cells, B-cell-depleted T cells, or PBMCs.

Germline V gene data show CDR1 as MNHEY and CDR2 as SVGAGI. V lost 5 bases and J lost 9, with 17 bases in between. The CDR3 contains 15 residues. Original processing notes: Amplification from reference gene primers served as the basis for estimated nucleated cell counts. Clones were read by immunoSEQ multiplex PCR, and TCRdb kept only the in-frame ones, dropping some. V and J calls plus clone size are reproduced from that table; the DNA served to infer D and trimming. Of fewer than 250,000 clones in the sample, approximately 82% were seen once. The receptor's source is an older woman with active or convalescent COVID-19. The gene calls are TRBV6-5 and TRBJ1-6; tentative D call: TRBD1 (5 bases). Material for sequencing was peripheral blood. In nucleotides, the CDR3 is TGTGCCAGCAGTAGAGGTGCGGGGGAAGGTTCACCCCTCCACTTT. Protein: CASSRGAGEGSPLHF.